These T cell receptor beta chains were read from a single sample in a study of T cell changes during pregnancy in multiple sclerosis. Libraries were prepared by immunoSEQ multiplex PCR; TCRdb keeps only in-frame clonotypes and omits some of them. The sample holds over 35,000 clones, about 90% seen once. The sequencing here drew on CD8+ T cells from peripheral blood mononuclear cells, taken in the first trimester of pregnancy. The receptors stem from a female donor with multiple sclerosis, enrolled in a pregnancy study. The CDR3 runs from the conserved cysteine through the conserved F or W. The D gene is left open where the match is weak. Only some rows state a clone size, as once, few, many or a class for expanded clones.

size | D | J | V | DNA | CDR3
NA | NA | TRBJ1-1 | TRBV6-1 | TGTGCCAGCGGACATGAGTTGAACACTGAAGCTTTCTTT | CASGHELNTEAFF
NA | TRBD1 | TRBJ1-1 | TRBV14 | TGTGCCAGCAGCCTTTGGACAGGGGGCCTCAACACTGAAGCTTTCTTT | CASSLWTGGLNTEAFF
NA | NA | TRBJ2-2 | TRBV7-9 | TGTGCCAGCACCTGGTGGCAGTCCACCGGGGAGCTGTTTTTT | CASTWWQSTGELFF
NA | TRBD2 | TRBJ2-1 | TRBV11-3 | TGTGCCAGCAGCTTTGCTAGCGGACCATACAATGAGCAGTTCTTC | CASSFASGPYNEQFF
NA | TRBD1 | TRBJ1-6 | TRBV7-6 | TGTGCCAGCAGCTTAACCGGGACAGCAGATAATTCACCCCTCCACTTT | CASSLTGTADNSPLHF
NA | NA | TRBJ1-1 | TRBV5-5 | TGTGCCAGCAGCTTTTGGGCGGGGAACACTGAAGCTTTCTTT | CASSFWAGNTEAFF
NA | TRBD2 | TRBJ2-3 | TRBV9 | TGTGCCAGCAGCTTCCAGACTAGCGGGGGGGCGAAAGATACGCAGTATTTT | CASSFQTSGGAKDTQYF
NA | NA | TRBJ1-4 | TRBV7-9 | TGTGCCAGCAGCTTACTGGACAGTGCAACTAATGAAAAACTGTTTTTT | CASSLLDSATNEKLFF
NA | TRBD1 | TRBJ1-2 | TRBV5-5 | TGTGCCAGCAGATCAGGACAGGGACCCTTCTATGGCTACACCTTC | CASRSGQGPFYGYTF
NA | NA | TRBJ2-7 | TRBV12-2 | TGTGCAAGTCGCTTAGATAATGCTAGCGGGAGCTCCTACGAGCAGTACTTC | CASRLDNASGSSYEQYF
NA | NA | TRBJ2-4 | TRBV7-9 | TGTGCCAGCAGCTTAGCGGGCGGGGGCGCGACCAAAAACATTCAGTACTTC | CASSLAGGGATKNIQYF
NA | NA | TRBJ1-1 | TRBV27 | TGTGCCAGCAGTACCATCGCCGGGGACTACACTGAAGCTTTCTTT | CASSTIAGDYTEAFF
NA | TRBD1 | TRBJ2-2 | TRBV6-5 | TGTGCCAGCACCTTAGACAGGGGGAACACCGGGGAGCTGTTTTTT | CASTLDRGNTGELFF
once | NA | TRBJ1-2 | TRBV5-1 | TGCGCCAGCAGCTCCCGGACAGCCAACTATGGCTACACCTTC | CASSSRTANYGYTF
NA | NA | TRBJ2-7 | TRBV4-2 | TGTGCCAGCAGCCAAGAGAGAGGGACCTACGAGCAGTACTTC | CASSQERGTYEQYF
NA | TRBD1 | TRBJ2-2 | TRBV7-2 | TGTGCCAGCAGCTCCGGGGCCGGGACAGGGCTAAACCGGGAGCTGTTTTTT | CASSSGAGTGLNRELFF
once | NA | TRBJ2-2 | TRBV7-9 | TGTGCCAGCAGCTTCGTAGTGACCGGGGAGCTGTTTTTT | CASSFVVTGELFF
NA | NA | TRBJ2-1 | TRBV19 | TGTGCCAGTAGTATCGGCTTCGGGAGCAATGCTGAGCAGTTCTTC | CASSIGFGSNAEQFF
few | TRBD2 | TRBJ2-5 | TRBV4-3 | TGCGCCAGCAGCCAAGGCTCTAGCGGACAAGAGACCCAGTACTTC | CASSQGSSGQETQYF
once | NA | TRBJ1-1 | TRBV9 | TGTGCCAGCGGACACCCCAGAGACAGAACGAACACTGAAGCTTTCTTT | CASGHPRDRTNTEAFF
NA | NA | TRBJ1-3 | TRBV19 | TGTGCCAGTAGTATTTCCGGGTTTGGAAACACCATATATTTT | CASSISGFGNTIYF
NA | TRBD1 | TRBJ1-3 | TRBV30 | TGTGCCTGGAGACCACCCTCGCTTCCGGGACAGGGGGCGCAGATGCCTGGAAACACCATATATTTT | CAWRPPSLPGQGAQMPGNTIYF
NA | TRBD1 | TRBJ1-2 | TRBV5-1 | TGCGCCAGCAGCTCCGGACAGGGGGCTGACTATGGCTACACCTTC | CASSSGQGADYGYTF
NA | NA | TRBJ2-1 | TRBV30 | TGTGCCTGGAGTGAGAGCCTAGGGCAGTTCTTC | CAWSESLGQFF
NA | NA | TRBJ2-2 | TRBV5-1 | TGCGCCAGCAGCCCGGCGCCTCGGGTTAACACCGGGGAGCTGTTTTTT | CASSPAPRVNTGELFF
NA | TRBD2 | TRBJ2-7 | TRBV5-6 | TGTGCCAGCAGCTCGGAAAGCGGGGTTTACTCCTACGAGCAGTACTTC | CASSSESGVYSYEQYF
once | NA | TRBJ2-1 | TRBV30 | TGTGCCTGGGTCGACAGCTACATCTACAATGAGCAGTTCTTC | CAWVDSYIYNEQFF
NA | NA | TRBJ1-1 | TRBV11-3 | TGTGCCAGCAGTGACCCTTGGGCCACTGAAGCTTTCTTT | CASSDPWATEAFF
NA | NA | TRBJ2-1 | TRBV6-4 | TGTGCCAGCAGCTCGGGGGCCTACAATGAGCAGTTCTTC | CASSSGAYNEQFF
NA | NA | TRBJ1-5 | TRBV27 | TGTGCCAGCAGTTCTCAAGGTCGGGAGTACGTTCAGCCCCAGCATTTT | CASSSQGREYVQPQHF
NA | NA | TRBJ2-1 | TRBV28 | TGTGCCAGCAGTGCCCCTAGTTATGAGCAGTTCTTC | CASSAPSYEQFF
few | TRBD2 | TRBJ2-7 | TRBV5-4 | TGTGCCAGCAGCTTGGGTTCTAGCGGCCCCTACGAGCAGTACTTC | CASSLGSSGPYEQYF
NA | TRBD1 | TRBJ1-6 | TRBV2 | TGTGCCAGCAAGCCAGGGGGCTCAGGACGAAATTCACCCCTCCACTTT | CASKPGGSGRNSPLHF
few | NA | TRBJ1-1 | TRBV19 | TGTGCCAGTAGTATAGGCAGGGGCACTGAAGCTTTCTTT | CASSIGRGTEAFF
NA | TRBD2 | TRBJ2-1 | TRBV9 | TGTGCCAGCAGCGACGGGGGGGGCAATGAGCAGTTCTTC | CASSDGGGNEQFF
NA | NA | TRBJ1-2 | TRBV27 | TGTGCCAGCAGTTTATCGGGGGCTAGAGGCTACACCTTC | CASSLSGARGYTF
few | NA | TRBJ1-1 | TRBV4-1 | TGCGCCAGCAGCCAAGATCTCAGAAACACTGAAGCTTTCTTT | CASSQDLRNTEAFF
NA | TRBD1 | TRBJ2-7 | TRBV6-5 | TGTGCCAGCAGGGCCGGGACAGGGGTCTCCTACGAGCAGTACTTC | CASRAGTGVSYEQYF
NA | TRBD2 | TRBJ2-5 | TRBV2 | TGTGCCAGCAGTGAAGCACTGACTAGCGGGGAGCAAGAGACCCAGTACTTC | CASSEALTSGEQETQYF
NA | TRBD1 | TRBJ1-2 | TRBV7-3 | TGTGCCAGCAGCGACGGGACAGGGGATGGCTACACCTTC | CASSDGTGDGYTF
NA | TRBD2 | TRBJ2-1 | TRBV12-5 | TGTGCTAGTGGTTGGGGGGGACTAGCGGGTTCCAATGAGCAGTTCTTC | CASGWGGLAGSNEQFF
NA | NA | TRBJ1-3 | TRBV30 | TGTGCCTGGGGGACCCCCTGGGAGGACCCTGGAAACACCATATATTTT | CAWGTPWEDPGNTIYF
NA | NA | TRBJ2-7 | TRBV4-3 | TGCGCCAGCAGCCAAGGGACTGGCCTCTCCTACGAGCAGTACTTC | CASSQGTGLSYEQYF
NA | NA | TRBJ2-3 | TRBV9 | TGTGCCAGCAGCCAAGGACTGACTAGCACAGATACGCAGTATTTT | CASSQGLTSTDTQYF
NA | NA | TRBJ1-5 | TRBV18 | TGTGCCAGCTCACCAACCGGGACAAGCAATCAGCCCCAGCATTTT | CASSPTGTSNQPQHF
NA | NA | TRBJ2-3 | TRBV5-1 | TGCGCCAGCAGCCAAAGGACATCATCCACAGATACGCAGTATTTT | CASSQRTSSTDTQYF
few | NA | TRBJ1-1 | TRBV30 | TGTGCCTGGCGAGTGAACACTGAAGCTTTCTTT | CAWRVNTEAFF
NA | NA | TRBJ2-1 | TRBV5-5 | TGTGCCAGCAGACGGCTCCTAGCGACTCCGAGCTCCTACAATGAGCAGTTCTTC | CASRRLLATPSSYNEQFF
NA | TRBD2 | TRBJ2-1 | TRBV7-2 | TGTGCCAGCAGCTTAGGCGGGAGGGGTAATGAGCAGTTCTTC | CASSLGGRGNEQFF
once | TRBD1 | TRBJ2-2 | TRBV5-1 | TGCGCCAGCATACCCTCGGGACAGGGTCAAACCGGGGAGCTGTTTTTT | CASIPSGQGQTGELFF